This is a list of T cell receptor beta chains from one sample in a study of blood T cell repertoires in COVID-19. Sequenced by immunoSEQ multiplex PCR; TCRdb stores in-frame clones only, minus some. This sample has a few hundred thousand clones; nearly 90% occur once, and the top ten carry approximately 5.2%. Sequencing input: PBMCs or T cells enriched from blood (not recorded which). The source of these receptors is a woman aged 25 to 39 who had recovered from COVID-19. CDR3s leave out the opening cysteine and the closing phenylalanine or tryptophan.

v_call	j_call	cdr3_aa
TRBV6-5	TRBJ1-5	ASTEGASNQPQH
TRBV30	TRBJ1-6	AWSVRRGYLNSPLH
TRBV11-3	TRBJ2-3	ASSYRGRVTDTQY
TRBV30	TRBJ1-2	AWSVRDYGYT
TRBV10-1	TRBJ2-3	ASSNSGVNTQY
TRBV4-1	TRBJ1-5	ASSQGRGQLNQPQH
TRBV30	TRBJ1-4	AWSVWDSRGEKLF
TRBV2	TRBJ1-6	ASRAQQISLH
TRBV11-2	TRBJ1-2	ASSHTRSGEGTYGYT
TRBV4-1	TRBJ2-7	ASSHPGTSTYEQY
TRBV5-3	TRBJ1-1	ARSPAPQGVQEVEAF
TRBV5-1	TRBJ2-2	ASSDRGPGELF
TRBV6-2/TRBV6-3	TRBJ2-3	ASSPPGRGGTQY
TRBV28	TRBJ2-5	ASSARAGVGVETQY
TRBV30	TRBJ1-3	AWSRTGGKNTIY
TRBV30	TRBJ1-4	AWSVLQGKLF
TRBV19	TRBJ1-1	ASSIEEGIRGEAF
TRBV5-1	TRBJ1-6	ASSPVGDSYNSPLH
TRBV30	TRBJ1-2	AWRAGLVHT
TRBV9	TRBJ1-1	ASSSRDTMNTEAF
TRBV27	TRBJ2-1	ASSFGGSSYNEQF
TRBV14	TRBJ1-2	ASSLITGAGYT
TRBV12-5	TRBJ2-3	ASRLAGGTDTQY
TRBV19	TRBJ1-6	ASSLRTVDSPLH
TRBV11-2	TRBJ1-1	ASSLGQSGGKKNTEAF
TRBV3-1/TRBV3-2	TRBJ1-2	ASSQGGMGQGNYGYT
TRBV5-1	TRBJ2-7	ASSLASDRAGEQY
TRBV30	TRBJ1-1	AWGGGSSAF
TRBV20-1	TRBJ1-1	SASWAPGTEAF
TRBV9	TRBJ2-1	ARSVGGRGGGNEQF
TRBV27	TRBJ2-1	ASSLAGTRYNEQF
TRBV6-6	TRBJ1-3	ASSYGQAASGNTIY
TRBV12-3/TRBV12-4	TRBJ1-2	ASSQQLIYGYT
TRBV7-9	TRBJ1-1	ASSLAGGALTEAF
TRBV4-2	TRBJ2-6	ASSHEQGVGANVLT
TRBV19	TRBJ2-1	ASKVAGGFNEQF
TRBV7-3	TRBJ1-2	ASSRRQGAGGYT
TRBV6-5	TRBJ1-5	ASSSDRGYQPQH
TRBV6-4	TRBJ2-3	ASSQTSGGGDTQY
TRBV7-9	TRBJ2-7	ASSLGTSGGVQEQY
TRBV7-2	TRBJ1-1	ASSLAKGQGDTEAF
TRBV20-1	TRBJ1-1	SASLVRFSASGTEAF
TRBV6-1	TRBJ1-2	ASSDRIPKTDYGYT
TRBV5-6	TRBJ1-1	ASSRDSNMNTEAF
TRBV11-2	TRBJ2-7	ASSGVVEQY
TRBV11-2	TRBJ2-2	ASSLVGQGVAGELF
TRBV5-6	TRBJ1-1	ASSLTGYTEAF
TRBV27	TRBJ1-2	ASSPSRQGIYGYT
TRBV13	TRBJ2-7	ASSLRLAYEQY
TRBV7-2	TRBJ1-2	ASSLARGDYGYT
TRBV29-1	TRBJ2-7	SVSVAGGEQY
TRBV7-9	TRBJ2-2	ASSLGLAGGNTGELF
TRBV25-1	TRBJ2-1	ASSEPDRYNEQF
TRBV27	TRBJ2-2	ATLAGGPDTGELF
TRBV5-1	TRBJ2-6	ASRQGLSGANVLT
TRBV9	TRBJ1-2	ASSVDLGGYT
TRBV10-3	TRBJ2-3	AISATGPASTDTQY
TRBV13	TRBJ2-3	ASSAGAGAATQY
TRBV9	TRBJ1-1	ASSSYRQGLNTEAF
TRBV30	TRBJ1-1	AWSVGRRTEAF